Below, 13 T cell receptor beta chains from the same sample are listed, as sequenced in a study of cytomegalovirus exposure and HLA in healthy donors. Data came from immunoSEQ multiplex PCR; TCRdb stores just in-frame clones and leaves some out. The sample includes 250,000 to 350,000 clones, 70% to 90% of them seen just once. Sequenced sample: PBMCs. The origin of the receptors is a woman under 30 in good health and CMV-seronegative.

In DNA form, the CDR3 reads TGTGCCACCAGCAGAGATCGGGACAGACCAACCGGGGAGCTGTTTTTT. As protein: CATSRDRDRPTGELFF. The chain joins TRBV15 to TRBJ2-2; 7 bases fit TRBD1. CDR1 and CDR2 from the germline V gene are LNHNV and YYDKDF (reference sequence). The CDR3 has 16 amino acids. V lost 0 bases to trimming and J lost 5 bases; unmatched junction nucleotides: 6.

The rearrangement links TRBV29-1 to TRBJ1-2; TRBD1 matches 8 bases. The J segment lost 9 bases and the V segment lost 0 bases, leaving 9 bases of the junction unmatched. Germline V gives CDR1 SQVTM, CDR2 ANQGSEA. CDR3 length: 14 residues. The CDR3 reads CSVEDWTGKGSYTF. The CDR3 coding sequence is TGCAGCGTTGAAGATTGGACAGGGAAGGGAAGCTACACCTTC.

CDR3 DNA: TGTGCCTGGAGTGTCCTACAAGAGACCCAGTACTTC. Translated, it gives CAWSVLQETQYF. V gene TRBV30 combines with J gene TRBJ2-5, with D hard to call. There are 12 residues in the CDR3. Germline V gene lookup returns CDR1 GTSNPN and CDR2 SVGIG (reference sequence). Trimming pared 0 bases from V and 2 bases from J, leaving 4 bases between.

The V and J genes are TRBV27 and TRBJ2-7, with TRBD2 as a possible D gene (5 bases). CDR3 length: 14 residues. V lost 4 bases, J lost 2 bases, and 12 bases lay in between. Germline V gives CDR1 MNHEY, CDR2 SMNVEV (reference sequence). CDR3 in amino acids: CASSSASRAYEQYF. CDR3 sequence (DNA): TGTGCCAGCAGTTCAGCGTCGAGGGCCTACGAGCAGTACTTC.

This clone showed up just once. V gene TRBV28 combines with J gene TRBJ1-5; 9 bases are a match to TRBD1. Germline assignment: CDR1 MDHEN and CDR2 SYDVKM. Germline trimming cut 8 bases from V and 1 base from J; bases unmatched to any gene: 12. This CDR3 region has 17 residues. The CDR3: CASGLSPGQGSNQPQHF. CDR3 coding DNA: TGTGCCAGCGGGTTGAGCCCGGGACAGGGAAGCAATCAGCCCCAGCATTTT.

The genes are TRBV28 and TRBJ2-1; possible D gene TRBD1, 5 bases. The CDR3 has 11 amino acids. Germline CDR1 MDHEN, CDR2 SYDVKM. Between the trimmed V and J ends, which lost 5 bases and 10 bases, there was a span of 9 bases. CDR3 sequence: CASSHYREQFF. Here the CDR3 DNA reads TGTGCCAGCAGTCACTACAGGGAGCAGTTCTTC.

The V call is TRBV6-4, the J call TRBJ2-3; 9 bases align to TRBD2. This CDR3 has 15 residues. In germline, CDR1 is MRHNA, CDR2 SNTAGT. The junction had 5 bases not matched to a gene; V was cut back by 6 bases and J by 1 base. CDR3 sequence: CASSYLAGRTDTQYF. In nucleotides, the CDR3 is TGTGCCAGCAGCTATCTAGCGGGGCGCACAGATACGCAGTATTTT.

This chain joins TRBV5-1 and TRBJ2-3, with D possibly TRBD2 on 6 matching bases. The germline gives CDR1 SGHRS, CDR2 YFSETQ. The CDR3 runs to 15 residues. V was shortened by 0 bases and J by 2 bases, with 10 bases between the two germline ends. CDR3 residues: CASSLDAGNTDTQYF. The CDR3 DNA reads as TGCGCCAGCAGCTTGGATGCGGGAAACACAGATACGCAGTATTTT.

The chain has TRBV30 and TRBJ2-1, with TRBD1 matching 7 bases. The CDR3 has 13 residues. The V gene's germline CDR1 is GTSNPN and CDR2 SVGIG (reference sequence). V trimming: 5 bases; J trimming: 10 bases; junction bases outside the gene matches: 11. DNA of the CDR3: TGTGCCTGGGGGCGACAGGGATTATGGGAGCAGTTCTTC. It translates to CAWGRQGLWEQFF.

This chain joins TRBV27 and TRBJ1-4, with D uncertain. Germline V CDR1 and CDR2: MNHEY, SMNVEV (reference sequence). The CDR3 consists of 14 residues. The V and J ends lost 5 bases and 3 bases respectively, with 10 bases between them. In DNA, the CDR3 is TGTGCCAGCAGTCTCCGACTGCCTAATGAAAAACTGTTTTTT. Amino acids: CASSLRLPNEKLFF.

This clone is a singleton in its sample. V and J are TRBV5-6 and TRBJ2-7; possible D gene TRBD1, 6 bases. Germline V gene lookup returns CDR1 SGHDT and CDR2 YYEEEE. The CDR3 spans 13 residues. V gave up 4 bases and J gave up 0 bases, with 8 bases separating them. The CDR3 spells CASSRTVSYEQYF. The CDR3 coding sequence is TGTGCCAGCAGCAGGACAGTCTCCTACGAGCAGTACTTC.

This clone turned up a few times. The chain is built from TRBV28 and TRBJ1-2; D is unresolved. Germline V gene lookup returns CDR1 MDHEN and CDR2 SYDVKM. CDR3 size: 13 residues. Trimming removed 7 bases at V and 0 bases at J, with 9 bases between. The CDR3 DNA reads as TGTGCCAGCACATCCGGTTCTAACTATGGCTACACCTTC. Its protein is CASTSGSNYGYTF.

This rearrangement joins TRBV5-1 to TRBJ2-5; a weak D match, TRBD2 (5 bases). The germline V gene has CDR1 SGHRS and CDR2 YFSETQ. This CDR3 has 16 residues. The ends were cut back, 0 bases at V and 5 bases at J, with 17 bases in the middle. Here the CDR3 reads CASSLAPTGILETQYF. The CDR3, as DNA: TGCGCCAGCAGCTTGGCTCCGACGGGGATTTTGGAGACCCAGTACTTC.